This is a list of T cell receptor beta chains from one sample in a study of CD8 T cells in Susac syndrome. TCRdb passed the immunoSEQ multiplex PCR reads through MiXCR, listing each CDR3 protein once. The sample holds roughly 190,000 distinct CDR3 sequences, approximately 93% seen once. What was sequenced was CD4+ T cells from PBMCs. These TCRs come from a human donor in good health. CDR3s include the opening cysteine and the closing phenylalanine or tryptophan. Each record gives: V gene, J gene, D gene, clone size, CDR3 DNA, CDR3 protein. A D gene is named only where the DNA matches it firmly. Clone size appears in some rows only: once, few, many, or a class for an expanded clone.

TRBV12-3/TRBV12-4	TRBJ2-7	TRBD2	.	TGTGCCAGCAACCCCGGGCGGGGGGGCCAGTACTTC	CASNPGRGGQYF
TRBV20-1	TRBJ1-3	TRBD1	.	TGCAGTGCTCCCCGACAGGGGGCCAACACCATATATTTT	CSAPRQGANTIYF
TRBV5-1	TRBJ2-2	.	.	TGCGCCAGCAGCTTAGGGGCGGTTTTGCTGGCCGGGGAGCTGTTTTTT	CASSLGAVLLAGELFF
TRBV29-1	TRBJ2-2	TRBD2	.	TGCAGCGGCCAAACTAGCGGGGGACCCACCGGGGAGCTGTTTTTT	CSGQTSGGPTGELFF
TRBV28	TRBJ2-7	.	.	TGTGCCAGCAGTTTGTTAGGGAAAGAGCAGTACTTC	CASSLLGKEQYF
TRBV7-2	TRBJ2-5	.	.	TGTGCCAGCAGCTTAGTCGGCGCCAACCCCAGCCGTACCCAGTACTTC	CASSLVGANPSRTQYF
TRBV14	TRBJ2-1	TRBD1	.	TGTGCCAGCAGCCCCCGGGACAGAAGCTCCTACAATGAGCAGTTCTTC	CASSPRDRSSYNEQFF
TRBV9	TRBJ1-2	.	.	TGTGCCAGCAGCGTAGATGGGGGAGCGAACTATGGCTACACCTTC	CASSVDGGANYGYTF
TRBV7-2	TRBJ1-1	.	.	TGTGCCAGCAGTTTAGCTCGGCGGAACACTGAAGCTTTCTTT	CASSLARRNTEAFF
TRBV14	TRBJ2-1	TRBD2	.	TGTGCCAGCAGCCCCCTAGCGGGGGGAGGGCTCAATGAGCAGTTCTTC	CASSPLAGGGLNEQFF
TRBV7-3	TRBJ1-2	TRBD1	.	TGTGCCAGCAGCTCCGGACCGCCCGGGACAGGGTTTGGCTACACCTTC	CASSSGPPGTGFGYTF
TRBV29-1	TRBJ2-1	TRBD1	.	TGCAGCGTTGAAAGTATGGGACAGGGAGGATACGGTGAGCAGTTCTTC	CSVESMGQGGYGEQFF
TRBV7-3	TRBJ2-3	TRBD1	.	TGTGCCAGCAGCTTGACCGGACAGGGTGTTGGCACAGATACGCAGTATTTT	CASSLTGQGVGTDTQYF
TRBV3-1	TRBJ2-7	.	.	TGTGCCAGCAGCCAACCCCCTCCCGCCTACGAGCAGTACTTC	CASSQPPPAYEQYF
TRBV12-3/TRBV12-4	TRBJ1-3	.	.	TGTGCCAGCAGTTTAGACGTCGGCAGATTCTCTGGAAACACCATATATTTT	CASSLDVGRFSGNTIYF
TRBV30	TRBJ1-5	.	.	TGTGCCTGGAGTGGTGAGACCTGGCGGAATAGCAATCAGCCCCAGCATTTT	CAWSGETWRNSNQPQHF
TRBV28	TRBJ1-1	TRBD1	.	TGTGCCACCCTGGGACAGGTGAACACTGAAGCTTTCTTT	CATLGQVNTEAFF
TRBV6-2/TRBV6-3	TRBJ2-3	TRBD1	.	TGTGCCAGCAGTTTGGACAGGGGGCGAGGAGATACGCAGTATTTT	CASSLDRGRGDTQYF
TRBV9	TRBJ2-5	.	.	TGTGCCAGCAGCGTAGGGGCGAGGACAGAGGAGACCCAGTACTTC	CASSVGARTEETQYF
TRBV5-1	TRBJ2-5	TRBD1	.	TGCGCCAGCAGTCCCTCCGGGACAGGGCCCGAGACCCAGTACTTC	CASSPSGTGPETQYF
TRBV29-1	TRBJ1-2	.	.	TGCAGCGTTTACAGTTTGGCGGCGAACTATGGCTACACCTTC	CSVYSLAANYGYTF
TRBV28	TRBJ2-1	.	.	TGTGCCAGCAGTTTTCACGAGCAGTTCTTC	CASSFHEQFF
TRBV4-1	TRBJ1-1	.	.	TGCGCCAGCAGCCAAGATCCGTTCACTGAAGCTTTCTTT	CASSQDPFTEAFF
TRBV5-1	TRBJ2-7	.	once	TGCGCCAGCAGCTTGGGCCCCACACAGAAGCCGCAGTACTTC	CASSLGPTQKPQYF
TRBV23-1	TRBJ1-5	TRBD1	.	TGCGCCAGCAGTCGAGGGACAGATTCCAGCAATCAGCCCCAGCATTTT	CASSRGTDSSNQPQHF
TRBV29-1	TRBJ2-3	TRBD2	.	TGCAGCGTTGGACGTCGGGGGGATTACACAGATACGCAGTATTTT	CSVGRRGDYTDTQYF
TRBV20-1	TRBJ1-6	.	.	TGCAGTGCGCGGTGGAACAGTGATAATTCACCCCTCCACTTT	CSARWNSDNSPLHF
TRBV12-3/TRBV12-4	TRBJ2-7	TRBD1	.	TGTGCCAGCACCCCGACAGGGGGCTACGAGCAGTACTTC	CASTPTGGYEQYF
TRBV2	TRBJ1-5	.	once	TGTGCCAGCAGTGAAGGTGTGGGGAGCCAGCCCCAGCATTTT	CASSEGVGSQPQHF
TRBV6-6	TRBJ1-2	.	.	TGTGCCACCAGTCAAATTAACTATGGCTACACCTTC	CATSQINYGYTF
TRBV4-2	TRBJ1-4	.	.	TGTGCCAGCAGCCAAGAGGGGCAGAAGAGGGAAAAACTGTTTTTT	CASSQEGQKREKLFF
TRBV20-1	TRBJ1-6	.	few	TGCAGTGCTAGCCTCAGGGAATTCTATAATTCACCCCTCCACTTT	CSASLREFYNSPLHF
TRBV9	TRBJ1-2	TRBD1	.	TGTGCCAGCAGCGTGGAACCGATGACAGGGGGCGACTATGGCTACACCTTC	CASSVEPMTGGDYGYTF
TRBV3-1	TRBJ1-1	.	.	TGTGCCAGCAGCCCAATCCCGGACCCGGGGACGGCTGAAGCTTTCTTT	CASSPIPDPGTAEAFF
TRBV7-3	TRBJ1-2	.	.	TGTGCCAGCAGCCCCTCAGGGGAGCATGGCTACACCTTC	CASSPSGEHGYTF
TRBV5-1	TRBJ1-2	.	.	TGCGCCAGCAGCTTGGGTGCGGGAAGGACTAACTATGGCTACACCTTC	CASSLGAGRTNYGYTF
TRBV7-2	TRBJ2-3	.	.	TGTGCCAGCAGCTCACCCGCGGACCCCACAGATACGCAGTATTTT	CASSSPADPTDTQYF
TRBV3-1	TRBJ2-1	TRBD2	.	TGTGCCAGCAGCCGAGGGACTACTTTCAATGAGCAGTTCTTC	CASSRGTTFNEQFF
TRBV5-1	TRBJ1-2	TRBD1	.	TGCGCCAGCAGCCTGGGGACAGGGAGGAGTGGTTATCGGGGCTACACCTTC	CASSLGTGRSGYRGYTF
TRBV6-6	TRBJ1-1	.	.	TGTGCCAGCAGTTACAGGTTTCAAGGCACTGAAGCTTTCTTT	CASSYRFQGTEAFF
TRBV12-3/TRBV12-4	TRBJ1-5	.	.	TGTGCCAGCAGTTTTTTAGGTGGGAACCAGCCCCAGCATTTT	CASSFLGGNQPQHF
TRBV27	TRBJ1-4	.	.	TGTGCCAGCAGTTTATCAGGACAGTTTAATGAAAAACTGTTTTTT	CASSLSGQFNEKLFF
TRBV5-1	TRBJ1-6	TRBD1	.	TGCGCCAGCAGCTGGGGCCCGGACAGGGGAATTAATTCACCCCTCCACTTT	CASSWGPDRGINSPLHF
TRBV15	TRBJ2-5	.	.	TGTGCCACCAGCAGAGATATTGGGACCCAGTACTTC	CATSRDIGTQYF
TRBV29-1	TRBJ1-2	TRBD1	.	TGCAGCGTTGAAGGCGCTCCGGGACAGAACTATGGCTACACCTTC	CSVEGAPGQNYGYTF
TRBV7-2	TRBJ1-4	.	once	TGTGCCAGCAGCCTAGTCGGGGGGAGAGGCGGGCGGGTGTTTTTT	CASSLVGGRGGRVFF
TRBV5-1	TRBJ1-6	.	.	TGCGCCAGCAGCTTAGAAGGAGTGCGCGATTCACCCCTCCACTTT	CASSLEGVRDSPLHF
TRBV7-3	TRBJ2-2	TRBD1	.	TGTGCCAGCAGCTTAAGACAGGGGATTGGCGGGGAGCTGTTTTTT	CASSLRQGIGGELFF
TRBV29-1	TRBJ2-7	.	.	TGCAGCGTGGAAAGGGACGGAGCCTACGAGCAGTACTTC	CSVERDGAYEQYF
TRBV5-1	TRBJ2-2	.	.	TGCGCCAGCAGCTTGAGACAGGTTTTTGCGAACACCGGGGAGCTGTTTTTT	CASSLRQVFANTGELFF
TRBV5-1	TRBJ2-6	.	.	TGCGCCAGCAGCTTCGCGACCCGGGACACCTCTTCTGGGGCCAACGTCCTGACTTTC	CASSFATRDTSSGANVLTF
TRBV7-8	TRBJ1-4	.	.	TGTGCCAGCAGCTCAAGGGCCAGCCTTAATGAAAAACTGTTTTTT	CASSSRASLNEKLFF
TRBV5-6	TRBJ2-7	TRBD1	.	TGTGCCAGCAGCTTGCAGGACAGGGGGCTTGGGCAGTACTTC	CASSLQDRGLGQYF
TRBV7-3	TRBJ2-3	.	once	TGTGCCAGCAGCTTAAGAGGTCCGGATACGCAGTATTTT	CASSLRGPDTQYF
TRBV30	TRBJ2-7	TRBD2	.	TGTGCCTGGAGTGTACGGGGGGTGCCTTCCTACGAGCAGTACTTC	CAWSVRGVPSYEQYF
TRBV7-2	TRBJ2-3	TRBD2	.	TGTGCCAGCAGCTCAAGCGGGGCGGTAACAGATACGCAGTATTTT	CASSSSGAVTDTQYF
TRBV20-1	TRBJ1-2	TRBD1	.	TGCAGTGCTCCTCAGGGGGCGGACACCTTC	CSAPQGADTF